The present TCR beta chain was sequenced within a study of T cells in Graves' hyperthyroidism and ophthalmopathy. Amplification targeted TCR beta CDR3 regions from RNA transcripts. HTBI primers drove first-round RT-PCR of the TCR CDR3. MiXCR, applied by TCRdb to the multiplex PCR reads, yields one record per CDR3 protein. This sample has about 700,000 distinct CDR3 sequences, with roughly 15% found just once. In this sample, this clonotype turned up a few times. CDR1 and CDR2 from the germline V gene are SGHRS and YFSETQ. The CDR3 covers 16 residues. With V trimmed by 0 bases and J by 5 bases, 7 bases remained unmatched. Absent ophthalmopathy progression within 18 months defined stable Graves' hyperthyroidism.

The chain joins TRBV5-1 to TRBJ2-3; 9 nucleotides agree with TRBD2. The TCR comes from a woman aged 18-29 years with Graves' hyperthyroidism. Material: blood. In DNA form, the CDR3 reads TGCGCCAGCAGCTTGGATCCTAGCGGGACCCGAGATACGCAGTATTTT. This gives the protein CASSLDPSGTRDTQYF.